A single sample is the source of the 24 T cell receptor beta chains below, sequenced in a study of T cell repertoires in cytomegalovirus infection. TCRdb analysed the reads with MiXCR anew, one entry per CDR3 protein. The sample holds approximately 300,000 distinct CDR3 sequences, 20% to 25% seen once. These receptors lack a known antigen. The sequencing used cultured PBMCs, collected from culture after CMV antigen stimulation. These receptors were collected from a human donor in good health (CMV status not recorded). Some clones in this sample may be carry-over from other donors' samples.

The rearrangement joins TRBV11-3 to TRBJ2-1; perhaps D is TRBD1 or TRBD2 (5 bases each). Germline-derived CDR1 and CDR2 are SGHNT and YENEEA. This CDR3 region has 12 residues. The V end was cut by 6 bases, the J end by 7 bases, with 10 bases between. CDR3 sequence: CASRNEGNEQFF. The CDR3 DNA follows: TGTGCCAGCAGAAACGAGGGGAATGAGCAGTTCTTC. The whole variable domain, filled in from reference TRBV11-3 and TRBJ2-1, reads EAGVVQSPRYKIIEKKQPVAFWCNPISGHNTLYWYLQNLGQGPELLIRYENEEAVDDSQLPKDRFSAERLKGVDSTLKIQPAELGDSAVYLCASRNEGNEQFFGPGTRLTVL.

In its sample, this clonotype was seen once. The chain uses TRBV4-1 and TRBJ2-5; D is unclear. V was trimmed by 1 base and J by 2 bases, leaving 11 bases between them. Germline loops: CDR1 MGHRA, CDR2 YSYEKL. CDR3 length: 15 residues. This CDR3 reads CASSQGFAPQETQYF. As DNA, the CDR3 is TGCGCCAGCAGCCAAGGCTTCGCGCCACAAGAGACCCAGTACTTC.

In this sample, this clonotype turned up a few times. The chain is built from TRBV7-3 and TRBJ2-1; D might be TRBD1 or TRBD2, each matching 5 bases. The CDR3 loop spans 16 amino acids. The germline CDR1 and CDR2 sequences are SGHTA and FQGTGA. V dropped 3 bases and J dropped 8 bases, with 20 bases sitting between them. This CDR3 is CASSLNRDLRGHEQFF. CDR3 nucleotide sequence: TGTGCCAGCAGCTTGAATCGGGACCTACGGGGCCATGAGCAGTTCTTC. The entire variable domain, with the rest obtained from reference TRBV7-3 and TRBJ2-1, is as follows: GAGVSQTPSNKVTEKGKYVELRCDPISGHTALYWYRQSLGQGPEFLIYFQGTGAADDSGLPNDRFFAVRPEGSVSTLKIQRTERGDSAVYLCASSLNRDLRGHEQFFGPGTRLTVL.

V and J are TRBV7-9 and TRBJ1-2; D gene ambiguous. This CDR3 has 14 amino acids. Germline V gene data show CDR1 as SEHNR and CDR2 as FQNEAQ (reference sequence). V lost 3 bases and J lost 2, with 10 bases in between. CDR3 amino acids: CASSFGRVNYGYTF. CDR3 nucleotide sequence: TGTGCCAGCAGCTTTGGACGGGTCAACTATGGCTACACCTTC. The variable domain in full, with the rest retrieved from reference TRBV7-9 and TRBJ1-2, is DTGVSQNPRHKITKRGQNVTFRCDPISEHNRLYWYRQTLGQGPEFLTYFQNEAQLEKSRLLSDRFSAERPKGSFSTLEIQRTEQGDSAMYLCASSFGRVNYGYTFGSGTRLTVV.

V and J are TRBV4-3 and TRBJ1-2, with D possibly being TRBD1 (6 bases). There are 16 residues in the CDR3. Germline V gene sequence: CDR1 LGHNA, CDR2 YSLEER. V lost 0 bases and J lost 1, with 12 bases in between. The chain's CDR3 is CASSQDTGRINYGYTF. In DNA form, the CDR3 reads TGCGCCAGCAGCCAAGATACAGGGCGGATTAACTATGGCTACACCTTC.

This chain connects TRBV4-3 to TRBJ2-7, with D uncertain. There are 15 residues in the CDR3. Per the germline V gene, CDR1 is LGHNA and CDR2 is YSLEER. Deletions cut 2 bases from V and 2 bases from J, with 13 bases between. In DNA, the CDR3 is TGCGCCAGCAGCCAACTCTTCGGACCAGCCTACGAGCAGTACTTC. Translating gives CASSQLFGPAYEQYF.

This rearrangement joins TRBV20-1 to TRBJ2-1; TRBD2 matches at 7 bases. The CDR3 consists of 15 residues. V lost 3 bases to trimming and J lost 3 bases; unmatched junction nucleotides: 8. Germline V gene data show CDR1 as DFQATT and CDR2 as SNEGSKA (reference sequence). CDR3 protein: CSARGYPGGYNEQFF. The DNA for the CDR3 is TGCAGTGCTAGGGGCTATCCGGGAGGCTACAATGAGCAGTTCTTC.

This clonotype was seen many times. This rearrangement joins TRBV7-2 to TRBJ2-3; D gene unclear. The germline CDR1 and CDR2 sequences are SGHTA and FQGNSA. Trimming stripped 1 base from V and 0 bases from J, with 8 bases between. The CDR3 runs to 15 residues. CDR3 DNA: TGTGCCAGCAGCTTAGTAGCAGCTAGCACAGATACGCAGTATTTT. Its translation is CASSLVAASTDTQYF.

The rearrangement uses TRBV7-8 and TRBJ2-6; TRBD1 might be the D (6 bases). The CDR3 has 16 amino acids. V gave up 0 bases and J gave up 4 bases, with 10 bases separating them. Germline CDR1 SGHVS, CDR2 FQNEAQ. The CDR3 loop reads CASSLAPGTGANVLTF. DNA for the CDR3: TGTGCCAGCAGCTTAGCTCCCGGGACAGGGGCCAACGTCCTGACTTTC.

This clonotype was seen only a few times. The chain has TRBV11-2 and TRBJ1-2; 8 bases are a match to TRBD1. With 2 bases clipped from V and 4 bases from J, the junction kept 9 bases outside the gene matches. CDR3 length: 16 residues. Germline lookup yields CDR1 SGHAT and CDR2 FQNNGV. The CDR3 here is CASSLIFRGRSYGYTF. CDR3 nucleotide sequence: TGTGCCAGCAGCTTAATTTTCAGGGGGCGTTCCTATGGCTACACCTTC.

This chain's CDR3 is CASSYSGGIGNEQYV. The CDR3 DNA follows: TGTGCCAGCAGTTACTCCGGGGGTATCGGAAACGAGCAGTACGTC. The rearrangement joins TRBV6-6 to TRBJ2-7; D possibly corresponds to TRBD2 (6 bases). Trimming took off 0 bases at V and 5 bases at J, with 14 bases between the two ends. The CDR3 is 15 residues long. Looked up from germline, CDR1 is MNHNY and CDR2 is SVGAGI (reference sequence).

The chain has TRBV5-5 and TRBJ2-1; 8 bases align to TRBD1. With V trimmed by 4 bases and J by 5 bases, 5 bases remained unmatched. This CDR3 has 14 residues. Per the germline V gene, CDR1 is SGHKS and CDR2 is YYEKEE (reference sequence). The CDR3 coding sequence is TGTGCCAGCAGCCGGACAGGGTACCACAATGAGCAGTTCTTC. Its protein product is CASSRTGYHNEQFF.

This clonotype came up a few times. The J gene is TRBJ1-2, the V gene TRBV24-1, with D hard to call. V lost 0 bases and J 6 bases, leaving 7 bases between the germline ends. The CDR3 length is 13 residues. CDR1 and CDR2 from the germline V gene are KGHDR and SFDVKD. CDR3 sequence (DNA): TGTGCCACCAGTGATTTGGTCGTTCATGGCTACACCTTC. Its protein product is CATSDLVVHGYTF.

This clonotype turned up a few times. This rearrangement joins TRBV6-2 or TRBV6-3 to TRBJ2-3; D ambiguous. The V gene lost 2 bases and the J gene lost 0 bases, with 9 bases spanning the gap. The CDR3 loop spans 15 amino acids. Germline-derived CDR1 and CDR2 are MNHEY and SVGEGT. The CDR3 protein is CASSYAELSTDTQYF. The CDR3 nucleotides are TGTGCCAGCAGTTACGCGGAGTTAAGCACAGATACGCAGTATTTT.

V usage is TRBV25-1 and J usage is TRBJ2-2; possible D gene TRBD1, 6 bases. Germline assignment: CDR1 MGHDK and CDR2 SYGVNS. This CDR3 contains 14 residues. Trimming cost V 6 bases and J 0 bases, with 8 bases left between them. CDR3 DNA sequence: TGTGCCAGCAGAGGGACATCGAACACCGGGGAGCTGTTTTTT. Amino acid sequence: CASRGTSNTGELFF.

The sample holds many counts of this clonotype. This chain joins TRBV7-2 and TRBJ2-1; TRBD2 agrees at 9 bases. Trimming removed 0 bases from V and 8 bases from J; junction bases left unmatched: 8. The CDR3 consists of 16 residues. The germline gives CDR1 SGHTA, CDR2 FQGNSA. The CDR3 region is CASSLAWSSGSYEQFF. Written as DNA, the CDR3 is TGTGCCAGCAGCTTAGCGTGGAGTAGCGGGAGTTATGAGCAGTTCTTC.

This clonotype was counted between two and nine times. The rearrangement joins TRBV4-2 to TRBJ1-6, with TRBD1 identical over 8 bases. V shed 1 base and J 1 base; nucleotides not matched to a gene: 0. This CDR3 spans 16 amino acids. From germline, CDR1 is LGHNA and CDR2 YNFKEQ. The chain's CDR3 is CASSQGTGSYNSPLHF. The CDR3 nucleotides read TGTGCCAGCAGCCAAGGGACAGGGTCCTATAATTCACCCCTCCACTTT.

Ten or more counts support this clonotype. The V and J genes are TRBV7-2 and TRBJ1-5; no clear D gene. Per germline, CDR1 SGHTA and CDR2 FQGNSA. V was cut by 5 bases and J by 3 bases, with 14 bases left in between. The CDR3 runs to 15 residues. CDR3 nucleotides: TGTGCCAGCAGCGCCCGACACCGGGACAATCAGCCCCAGCATTTT. It specifies CASSARHRDNQPQHF.

This clonotype was counted only a few times. V gene TRBV2 combines with J gene TRBJ2-1, with TRBD2 matching 13 bases. J gave up 6 bases and V 4 bases, and 15 bases lay outside the gene matches. From germline, CDR1 is SNHLY and CDR2 FYNNEI. There are 19 residues in the CDR3. The chain's CDR3 is CASSGVGATSGRAPNEQFF. The CDR3 DNA reads as TGTGCCAGCAGTGGAGTAGGGGCTACTAGCGGGAGGGCACCCAATGAGCAGTTCTTC.

This clonotype was counted ten times or more. The junction does not match germline at one end; this may be a read error. This chain connects TRBV7-7 to TRBJ2-5, with 9 positions matching TRBD2. The germline CDR1 and CDR2 sequences are SSHAT and FNYEAQ (reference sequence). The CDR3 spans 16 residues. CDR3 nucleotides: TGTGCTAGCAGCTTAGCGTTCCTAGCGGGACAAGAGACCCAGTACTTC. Its protein is CASSLAFLAGQETQYF.

The chain has TRBV4-3 and TRBJ2-7, with D possibly being TRBD1 (5 bases). Germline-derived CDR1 and CDR2 are LGHNA and YSLEER. The CDR3 consists of 16 residues. Trimming pared 0 bases from V and 2 bases from J, leaving 14 bases between. The CDR3 loop reads CASSQELGASAYEQYF. DNA of the CDR3: TGCGCCAGCAGCCAAGAACTTGGGGCCTCAGCCTACGAGCAGTACTTC.

This clonotype came up many times. The genes are TRBV7-2 and TRBJ2-4; TRBD2 matches at 7 bases. The germline V gene has CDR1 SGHTA and CDR2 FQGNSA. Unmatched junction bases numbered 5, after V lost 1 base and J lost 2 bases. There are 16 residues in the CDR3. The DNA of the CDR3 is TGTGCCAGCAGCTTAGTGGTGGGAGGGCCCAAAAACATTCAGTACTTC. Translation gives CASSLVVGGPKNIQYF.

The chain carries TRBV10-3 and TRBJ2-7; 8 positions agree with TRBD2. The CDR3 covers 14 residues. CDR1 and CDR2 from the germline V gene are ENHRY and SYGVKD. With V trimmed by 7 bases and J by 3 bases, 8 bases remained unmatched. The CDR3 sequence is CAIKGERGSYEQYV. The CDR3 DNA sequence: TGTGCCATCAAGGGAGAGCGGGGGAGCTACGAGCAGTACGTC.

This clonotype has more than one count but fewer than ten. The chain is built from TRBV3-1 and TRBJ1-1; TRBD1 matches at 12 bases. V lost 4 bases to trimming and J lost 5 bases; unmatched junction nucleotides: 11. The CDR3 has 17 amino acids. CDR1 and CDR2 (germline): LGHDT, YNNKEL (reference sequence). In DNA, the CDR3 is TGTGCCAGCAGCCCCACAAAGGGACAGGGGGCGAGGACTGAAGCTTTCTTT. It is translated as CASSPTKGQGARTEAFF.